The next 8 T cell receptor beta chains were all read from a single sample in a study of technical replicates of blood from a handful of donors. Generated by immunoSEQ multiplex PCR, the TCRdb table keeps only in-frame clones and is missing some. The sample records some 15,000 clones, 86% being singletons. Sequencing used PBMCs. Every receptor here comes from a human donor in good health.

The chain recombines TRBV9 with TRBJ2-1; perhaps TRBD2 as D (6 bases). Germline V gene sequence: CDR1 SGDLS, CDR2 YYNGEE. Trimming shortened V by 0 bases and J by 0 bases, and 10 bases separated the two germline ends. The CDR3 is 16 amino acids. CDR3 sequence (DNA): TGTGCCAGCAGCGTAGTTGCGGGATCCTCCTACAATGAGCAGTTCTTC. The encoded protein is CASSVVAGSSYNEQFF.

J is TRBJ2-5 and V is TRBV5-1, with 8 bases fitting TRBD1. The CDR3 totals 15 residues. V lost 0 bases, J lost 5 bases, and 6 bases stayed unmatched. CDR1 SGHRS and CDR2 YFSETQ come from the germline V gene. For the CDR3, the DNA is TGCGCCAGCAGCTTGGACACAGGGGGTGTGGAGACCCAGTACTTC. This sequence encodes CASSLDTGGVETQYF.

V is TRBV7-6 and J is TRBJ2-1, with D maybe TRBD2 (5 bases). Germline V gene sequence: CDR1 SGHVS, CDR2 FNYEAQ. V lost 7 bases and J 8 bases, leaving 18 bases between the germline ends. The CDR3 has 14 amino acids. CDR3 sequence (DNA): TGTGCCAGCACCCCCGATTCCGCGGGCTATGAGCAGTTCTTC. It yields the protein CASTPDSAGYEQFF. The whole variable domain, filled in from reference TRBV7-6 and TRBJ2-1, reads GAGVSQSPRYKVTKRGQDVALRCDPISGHVSLYWYRQALGQGPEFLTYFNYEAQQDKSGLPNDRFSAERPEGSISTLTIQRTEQRDSAMYRCASTPDSAGYEQFFGPGTRLTVL.

The rearrangement joins TRBV28 to TRBJ2-2, with 8 bases aligning to TRBD2. With V trimmed by 3 bases and J by 5 bases, 8 bases remained unmatched. CDR1 MDHEN and CDR2 SYDVKM come from the germline V gene. This CDR3 comprises 16 residues. CDR3 protein: CASSFYGRARTGELFF. The DNA of the CDR3 is TGTGCCAGCAGTTTCTACGGGAGGGCAAGAACCGGGGAGCTGTTTTTT.

The rearrangement links TRBV2 to TRBJ2-2, with 8 bases that match TRBD2. V trimming: 6 bases; J trimming: 0 bases; junction bases outside the gene matches: 3. CDR3 length: 15 residues. Germline V lookup: CDR1 SNHLY, CDR2 FYNNEI. The CDR3 loop reads CASSGLAPNTGELFF. For the CDR3, the DNA is TGTGCCAGCAGCGGACTAGCCCCGAACACCGGGGAGCTGTTTTTT.

The gene calls are TRBV10-3 and TRBJ2-5; D may be TRBD1 (5 bases). Trimming took off 8 bases at V and 5 bases at J, with 15 bases between the two ends. Per the germline V gene, CDR1 is ENHRY and CDR2 is SYGVKD. The CDR3 extends over 13 amino acids. CDR3 region: CAIGRESEETQYF. CDR3 DNA: TGTGCCATCGGCAGGGAATCGGAGGAGACCCAGTACTTC.

The gene calls are TRBV30 and TRBJ2-5; 9 bases match TRBD2. The germline V gene encodes CDR1 GTSNPN and CDR2 SVGIG (reference sequence). V was clipped by 4 bases and J by 3 bases; unmatched bases: 3. The CDR3 covers 13 residues. CDR3 DNA sequence: TGTGCCTGGACGGCTAGCGGGGAAGAGACCCAGTACTTC. Encoded protein: CAWTASGEETQYF. The full variable domain, completed using reference TRBV30 and TRBJ2-5, is SQTIHQWPATLVQPVGSPLSLECTVEGTSNPNLYWYRQAAGRGLQLLFYSVGIGQISSEVPQNLSASRPQDRQFILSSKKLLLSDSGFYLCAWTASGEETQYFGPGTRLLVL.

The CDR3 here is CASSWGGVDLDEAFF. Written as DNA, the CDR3 is TGTGCCAGCAGTTGGGGGGGGGTGGACCTCGACGAAGCTTTCTTT. The chain recombines TRBV27 with TRBJ1-1; a weak D match, TRBD1 (5 bases). V lost 4 bases and J lost 8, with 20 bases in between. Germline V gene lookup returns CDR1 MNHEY and CDR2 SMNVEV (reference sequence). This CDR3 spans 15 amino acids.